The clone carrying this T cell receptor (beta chain) showed up just once. Its cognate antigen is unknown. Trimming shortened V by 10 bases and J by 7 bases, and 17 bases separated the two germline ends. The germline gives CDR1 MRHNA, CDR2 SNTAGT. The CDR3 length is 13 residues. This record belongs to a study of CD8+CD57+ T cells in acquired aplastic anemia. The overall study: The study obtained an average of 3.2 ug of DNA from sorted CD4+ and CD8+ cells. Healthy CD8+ samples averaged about 10 million reads.

Study-level points and caveats: Common to patients and controls were roughly 30 CD8+ CDR3 sequences.

Genomic DNA provided the template from which TCR beta VDJ and CDR3 profiles were obtained. A single record per CDR3 protein comes from TCRdb applying MiXCR to the reads. This table has 180,000 or so distinct CDR3 sequences, approximately 45% appearing once. The chain combines TRBV6-4 with TRBJ2-1; possibly TRBD1 for D (5 bases). This TCR was recovered from a human donor in good health. The specimen was sorted CD4+, CD8+, or CD8+CD57+ T cells (not recorded which) from PBMCs. In nucleotides, the CDR3 is TGTGCCACCCTACTAACAAGGGGTAATGAGCAGTTCTTC. Its protein is CATLLTRGNEQFF.